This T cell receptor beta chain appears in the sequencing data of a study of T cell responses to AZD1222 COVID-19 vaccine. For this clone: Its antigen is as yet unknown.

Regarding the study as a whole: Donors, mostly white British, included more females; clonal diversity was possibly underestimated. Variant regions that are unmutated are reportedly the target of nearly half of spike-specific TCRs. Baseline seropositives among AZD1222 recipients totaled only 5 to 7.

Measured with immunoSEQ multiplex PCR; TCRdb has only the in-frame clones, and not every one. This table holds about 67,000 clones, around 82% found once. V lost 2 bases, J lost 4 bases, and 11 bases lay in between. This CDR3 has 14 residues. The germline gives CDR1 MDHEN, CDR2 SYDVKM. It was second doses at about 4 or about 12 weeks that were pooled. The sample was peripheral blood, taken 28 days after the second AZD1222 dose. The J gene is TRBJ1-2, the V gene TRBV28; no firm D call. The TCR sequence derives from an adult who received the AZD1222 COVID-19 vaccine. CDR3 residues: CASSLRVLGYGYTF. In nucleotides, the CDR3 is TGTGCCAGCAGTTTAAGGGTATTGGGCTATGGCTACACCTTC.